Listed here are 21 T cell receptor beta chains from one sample, sequenced in a study of identical twins. TCRdb re-analysed the 5' RACE reads in MiXCR, keeping a single row per CDR3 protein. The sample lists about 700,000 distinct CDR3 sequences; roughly 8% were seen once. These data were also reused for a study on yellow fever vaccine responses in identical twins.

Material: PBMCs. These receptor sequences come from a woman aged 18-29 years in good health.

This clonotype came up a few times. The chain uses TRBV18 and TRBJ2-7; 10 bases map to TRBD2. Germline loops: CDR1 KGHSH, CDR2 LQKENI. The CDR3 runs 20 residues. The V and J ends lost 4 bases and 5 bases, in that order; junction bases with no gene match: 23. The CDR3 is CASSLTWTSGGSHASDEQYF. CDR3 DNA: TGTGCCAGCTCACTAACATGGACTAGCGGTGGGAGTCATGCCTCTGACGAGCAGTACTTC.

This clonotype was seen more than once but under ten times. This rearrangement joins TRBV5-1 to TRBJ2-1; D is undetermined. This CDR3 region has 15 residues. V gave up 0 bases and J gave up 4 bases, with 11 bases separating them. Germline loops: CDR1 SGHRS, CDR2 YFSETQ. For the CDR3, the DNA is TGCGCCAGCAGCTTGGAGCCCGCAGGTTACAATGAGCAGTTCTTC. Translated, it gives CASSLEPAGYNEQFF.

This chain connects TRBV5-1 to TRBJ2-3, with 8 bases matching TRBD1. The trim removed 7 bases at V and 1 base at J, leaving 5 bases unmatched. Germline V gene sequence: CDR1 SGHRS, CDR2 YFSETQ. This CDR3 has 14 amino acids. CDR3: CASAVTGGTDTQYF. In DNA form, the CDR3 reads TGCGCCAGCGCGGTGACAGGGGGCACAGATACGCAGTATTTT.

This clonotype was seen a few times. The chain links TRBV20-1 to TRBJ2-1, with 7 bases identical to TRBD2. Losses at the gene ends were 6 bases for V and 3 bases for J; bases not matched to a gene: 11. The CDR3 runs 15 residues. From germline, CDR1 is DFQATT and CDR2 SNEGSKA (reference sequence). Here the CDR3 reads CSAMPLAAIYNEQFF. The CDR3 DNA reads TGCAGTGCCATGCCTCTAGCGGCAATCTACAATGAGCAGTTCTTC.

The V and J genes are TRBV1 and TRBJ2-7; TRBD1 is the table's D call, not checked against the DNA. TRBV1 is flagged as a pseudogene. This CDR3 region has 19 residues. The CDR3 protein is CTSRLTGRGGRSSFYEQYF. In nucleotides, the CDR3 is TGTACCAGCAGGCTCACTGGGAGAGGAGGGCGGTCCTCGTTCTACGAGCAGTACTTC.

The chain joins TRBV28 to TRBJ1-4, with D hard to call. The CDR3 runs 15 residues. From germline, CDR1 is MDHEN and CDR2 SYDVKM. The germline V and J ends were trimmed by 1 base and 3 bases, with 9 bases remaining between them. The CDR3 DNA reads TGTGCCAGCAGTTTATCGGCACCAGCTAATGAAAAACTGTTTTTT. Its protein is CASSLSAPANEKLFF.

This clonotype was counted between two and nine times. The V call is TRBV3-1, the J call TRBJ2-7; 13 bases map to TRBD2. V gave up 1 base and J gave up 1 base; unmatched junction bases: 16. CDR1 is LGHDT, CDR2 YNNKEL, per germline (reference sequence). CDR3 size: 21 residues. DNA for the CDR3: TGTGCCAGCAGCCAAGTACGTCCCAGGACTAGCGGGAGTCGGGGATCCTACGAGCAGTACTTC. This codes for CASSQVRPRTSGSRGSYEQYF.

The V gene is TRBV4-3, the J gene TRBJ2-7; TRBD1 is a possible D gene (6 bases). This CDR3 comprises 14 residues. V was cut by 5 bases and J by 0 bases, with 11 bases left in between. The germline gives CDR1 LGHNA, CDR2 YSLEER. CDR3 residues: CASSTRTASYEQYF. The CDR3 DNA reads as TGCGCCAGCAGCACCCGGACAGCCTCCTACGAGCAGTACTTC.

The J gene is TRBJ1-2, the V gene TRBV12-3 or TRBV12-4; 7 bases align to TRBD1. The CDR3 is made up of 14 amino acids. The trim removed 6 bases at V and 14 bases at J, leaving 18 bases unmatched. The DNA for the CDR3 is TGTGCCAGCAGCCTGGTCGGGACAGTGAGTCTAACTACCTTC. Amino acid sequence: CASSLVGTVSLTTF.

This clonotype was picked up a small number of times. The chain couples TRBV2 to TRBJ2-5; TRBD2 agrees at 7 bases. The CDR3 contains 16 residues. V lost 3 bases, J lost 0 bases, and 7 bases stayed unmatched. Germline CDR1 SNHLY, CDR2 FYNNEI. The CDR3 loop is CASSDWASGDQETQYF. For the CDR3, the DNA is TGTGCCAGCAGTGATTGGGCTAGCGGAGACCAAGAGACCCAGTACTTC. Full variable domain (remainder filled in from reference TRBV2 and TRBJ2-5): EPEVTQTPSHQVTQMGQEVILRCVPISNHLYFYWYRQILGQKVEFLVSFYNNEISEKSEIFDDQFSVERPDGSNFTLKIRSTKLEDSAMYFCASSDWASGDQETQYFGPGTRLLVL.

The sample holds a few counts of this clonotype. The chain recombines TRBV5-1 with TRBJ2-2, with unresolved D. CDR1 and CDR2 (germline): SGHRS, YFSETQ. The CDR3 extends over 15 amino acids. V was trimmed by 0 bases and J by 1 base, leaving 7 bases between them. The CDR3 here is CASSLDWKNTGELFF. For the CDR3, the DNA is TGCGCCAGCAGCTTGGACTGGAAGAACACCGGGGAGCTGTTTTTT.

This clonotype was picked up a small number of times. The limits of the CDR3 on the DNA are not certain, so only TCRdb's listed CDR3 is given. The chain couples TRBV5-1 to TRBJ2-3; TRBD1, the table's D call, was not compared with the DNA. Per germline, CDR1 SGHRS and CDR2 YFSETQ. Termini included, the CDR3 measures 13 amino acids. The CDR3: CASSFSGPDTQYF.

CDR3 DNA: TGTGCCAGCAGCTTGATCGGTGAGCAGTTCTTC. Its protein product is CASSLIGEQFF. The chain uses TRBV5-4 and TRBJ2-1; D call uncertain. Germline V lookup: CDR1 SGHNT, CDR2 YYREEE (reference sequence). The CDR3 totals 11 residues. V dropped 1 base and J dropped 9 bases, with 5 bases sitting between them.

The chain couples TRBV9 to TRBJ2-1, with unresolved D. From germline, CDR1 is SGDLS and CDR2 YYNGEE. Trimming removed 1 base from V and 10 bases from J, with 12 bases in between. The CDR3 spans 13 residues. Here the CDR3 DNA reads TGTGCCAGCAGCGTATCCCCCTCCCCAGAGCAGTTCTTC. Translation: CASSVSPSPEQFF.

This clonotype was counted between two and nine times. The V call is TRBV4-1, the J call TRBJ2-1, with D unresolved. The CDR3 totals 14 residues. V lost 1 base, J lost 10 bases, and 14 bases lay in between. Germline lookup yields CDR1 MGHRA and CDR2 YSYEKL. The CDR3 reads CASSQGLWSREQFF. CDR3 DNA sequence: TGCGCCAGCAGCCAAGGGTTATGGAGCAGGGAGCAGTTCTTC.

The J gene is TRBJ1-1, the V gene TRBV12-3 or TRBV12-4, with D possibly being TRBD1 (6 bases). Trimming shortened V by 6 bases and J by 0 bases, and 14 bases separated the two germline ends. This CDR3 region has 15 residues. In DNA, the CDR3 is TGTGCCAGCAGACCACAGGGACCGATGAACACTGAAGCTTTCTTT. Amino acid sequence: CASRPQGPMNTEAFF.

This clonotype was recorded a few times. This chain links TRBV20-1 with TRBJ2-3; D ambiguous. The CDR3 length is 12 residues. V gave up 3 bases and J gave up 0 bases, with 4 bases separating them. Germline V CDR1 and CDR2: DFQATT, SNEGSKA (reference sequence). The CDR3 sequence is CSASESTDTQYF. As DNA, the CDR3 is TGCAGTGCTAGCGAGAGCACAGATACGCAGTATTTT.

Ten or more counts support this clonotype. The rearrangement links TRBV5-1 to TRBJ2-5; D is uncertain. Germline V gene sequence: CDR1 SGHRS, CDR2 YFSETQ. The germline V and J ends were trimmed by 4 bases and 1 base, with 5 bases remaining between them. This CDR3 region has 12 residues. The CDR3 DNA follows: TGCGCCAGCAGCAAGGCCCAAGAGACCCAGTACTTC. Its translation is CASSKAQETQYF.

A few counts support this clonotype. This sequence joins TRBV30 and TRBJ2-5, with D possibly TRBD2 on 5 matching bases. Trimming pared 1 base from V and 0 bases from J, leaving 12 bases between. The germline V gene has CDR1 GTSNPN and CDR2 SVGIG (reference sequence). The CDR3 has 15 residues. This CDR3 is CAWSGFSGDQETQYF. Here the CDR3 DNA reads TGTGCCTGGAGTGGTTTCTCCGGGGACCAAGAGACCCAGTACTTC.

This clonotype was recorded at least ten times. This chain joins TRBV20-1 and TRBJ2-4; no clear D. Trimming cost V 3 bases and J 11 bases, with 17 bases left between them. The CDR3 covers 13 residues. CDR1 and CDR2 (germline): DFQATT, SNEGSKA (reference sequence). The CDR3: CSASRPNAYVQYF. In DNA, the CDR3 is TGCAGTGCTAGTAGGCCTAACGCCTATGTTCAGTACTTC.

This clonotype was seen at least ten times. The chain uses TRBV12-3 or TRBV12-4 and TRBJ2-2; TRBD1 agrees at 8 bases. The CDR3 spans 15 residues. V was pared by 3 bases and J by 5 bases, with 5 bases of the junction left unmatched. The CDR3: CASSFGQGLTGELFF. CDR3 DNA sequence: TGTGCCAGCAGTTTCGGACAGGGCCTGACCGGGGAGCTGTTTTTT.